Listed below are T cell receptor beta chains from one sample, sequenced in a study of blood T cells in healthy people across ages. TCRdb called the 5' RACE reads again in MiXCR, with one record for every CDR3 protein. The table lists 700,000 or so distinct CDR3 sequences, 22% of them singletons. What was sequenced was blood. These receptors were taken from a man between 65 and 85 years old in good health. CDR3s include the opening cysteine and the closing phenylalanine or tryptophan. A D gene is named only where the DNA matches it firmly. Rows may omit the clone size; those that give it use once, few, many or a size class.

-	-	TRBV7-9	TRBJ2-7	CASSSLEPDSTYEQYF	TGTGCCAGCAGCTCACTAGAGCCGGACAGTACCTACGAGCAGTACTTC
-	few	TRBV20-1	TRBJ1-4	CSARHQDIFEKLFF	TGCAGTGCTAGGCACCAGGACATCTTTGAAAAACTGTTTTTT
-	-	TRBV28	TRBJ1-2	CASTNRAYFGYTF	TGTGCCAGCACAAACCGGGCTTATTTTGGCTACACCTTC
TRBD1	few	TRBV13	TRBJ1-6	CASSTWTGNSPLHF	TGTGCCAGCAGCACCTGGACAGGAAATTCACCCCTCCACTTT
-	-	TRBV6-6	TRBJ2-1	CASSYPLSNEQFF	TGTGCCAGCAGTTACCCACTCTCCAATGAGCAGTTCTTC
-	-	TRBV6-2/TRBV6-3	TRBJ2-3	CASSSGVPQYF	TGTGCCAGCAGCTCCGGGGTCCCGCAGTATTTT
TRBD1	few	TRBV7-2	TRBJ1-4	CASSLGQGIKLFF	TGTGCCAGCAGCCTAGGACAGGGCATAAAACTGTTTTTT
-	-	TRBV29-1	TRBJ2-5	CSVLSGEETQYF	TGCAGCGTTTTATCAGGGGAAGAGACCCAGTACTTC
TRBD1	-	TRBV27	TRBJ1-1	CASSLLTGGARGTEAFF	TGTGCCAGCAGTTTACTGACAGGGGGCGCGAGAGGCACTGAAGCTTTCTTT
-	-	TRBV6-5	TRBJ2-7	CASSRKSSYEQYF	TGTGCCAGCAGCCGGAAGAGCTCCTACGAGCAGTACTTC